The following is a T cell receptor (beta chain) sequence with its context. Its antigen has not been determined. The input lacks base qualities; no much larger clone sits a single base away. As encoded in the germline V gene (reference sequence), CDR1 is LNHDA while CDR2 is SQIVND. There are 13 amino acids in the CDR3, from cysteine to phenylalanine inclusive. The only DNA kept is the CDR3, 39 bases in frame from the first base. V has 8 bases trimmed and J has 4 bases trimmed; junction bases matching no gene number 4. Participants in the prospective study were enrolled through a virtual design, were aged about 18 to 100 years, and lived in 24 United States geographic areas. In the prospective study, cohorts were assigned on the basis of participant-reported clinical history obtained from a screening survey and a study questionnaire. In the prospective study, whole blood, serum and a nasopharyngeal or oropharyngeal swab were collected from each participant by mobile phlebotomists. Additional blood draws and questionnaires over an approximately 2-month period could optionally be provided by prospective study participants. Prospective study blood samples were shipped either frozen or at room temperature before DNA extraction.

The record originates from a study of blood T cell repertoires in COVID-19 (dated by TCRdb to about 2020). Study-wide context: Collaborator samples came from the United States, Italy and Spain and covered acute and convalescent phases of COVID-19. The repertoires were released in a freely available public database intended as a resource for research on the immune response to SARS-CoV-2. A de-identified subject ID, COVID-19 status, age in years and sex were almost always included in the sample metadata. The samples were drawn from two sources: the first 160 participants of the ongoing ImmuneRACE study, and approximately 1,300 subjects contributed by 6 global collaborators. Subjects who had been exposed to COVID-19, were actively infected with it, or had recovered from it provided the deeply sampled blood TCRbeta repertoires that made up the dataset. Where HLA class I and class II types were available, the types were taken from metadata supplied by the sample provider, not from assay-based typing. The prospective study material was composed of cDNA or gDNA derived from T cells, B-cell-depleted T cells, or PBMCs. Results the study describes overall, beyond this receptor: How much clinical and demographic metadata was included differed by source and by participant, and the metadata was provided uncurated.

TCRbeta CDR3 regions were amplified from genomic DNA using the immunoSEQ Assay, a bias-controlled multiplex PCR. From the authors' description of their analysis: The number of nucleated cells in each sample was estimated by amplification of reference gene primers within the assay. Sequence reads were collapsed and filtered to measure the absolute abundance of every unique TCRbeta CDR3 rearrangement. For each sample, productive Simpson clonality was calculated by taking the square root of Simpson's diversity index across productive rearrangements. What TCRdb holds here is the immuneACCESS table cut down to in-frame rearrangements. Part of the clones is not present; checked against another copy, under half of the missing clones reflect an unresolved V gene, and the others are unexplained. V, J and clone size reflect that table, while D and trimming were determined from the DNA. This sample gives 250,000 to 350,000 clones in total; around 90% of them show up just once. The biggest ten clones account for 3.5% to 4.5% of the sample.

The sequenced material came from PBMCs or T cells enriched from blood (not recorded which). This chain joins TRBV19 to TRBJ2-2; 7 central bases correspond to TRBD2. The sequence came from a young woman with acute COVID-19. The CDR3: CASGLGGTGELFF. DNA sequence: TGTGCCAGTGGACTAGGCGGCACCGGGGAGCTGTTTTTT.